This TCR beta chain was found in a study of control samples from healthy donors and cancer patients. The germline gives CDR1 MNHNS, CDR2 SASEGT. The CDR3 totals 14 residues. Trimming took off 0 bases at V and 8 bases at J, with 13 bases between the two ends. Profiling relied on immunoSEQ multiplex PCR, and the TCRdb table lists in-frame clones only, not all of them. The table includes some 64,000 clones, about 90% detected once. J is TRBJ1-2 and V is TRBV6-1; D is ambiguous. The origin of this receptor is a woman aged 45-59 years with head and neck cancer. Sequenced: PBMCs. The CDR3 sequence: CASSEASTVRGYTF. The CDR3 DNA is TGTGCCAGCAGTGAAGCGAGTACAGTACGCGGCTACACCTTC.